A single sample is the source of the 8 T cell receptor beta chains below, sequenced in a study of Tregs in tolerant kidney transplant recipients. The protocol was immunoSEQ multiplex PCR, while the TCRdb copy is restricted to in-frame clones and leaves out a portion. In the table there are some 100,000 clones, around 91% of which are singletons. The material sequenced was CD4+ T cells from blood. These TCRs come from a human donor in good health.

This clone was seen a single time. The V and J genes are TRBV6-1 and TRBJ2-5; 11 bases match TRBD2. Germline CDR1 and CDR2: MNHNS and SASEGT. The CDR3 is 15 amino acids. V was pared by 6 bases and J by 4 bases, with 7 bases of the junction left unmatched. CDR3 loop: CASRRGSGGGETQYF. CDR3 in DNA: TGTGCCAGCAGGAGGGGTAGCGGGGGGGGAGAGACCCAGTACTTC.

This chain uses TRBV10-3 with TRBJ2-1; 12 bases agree with TRBD2. The germline V gene encodes CDR1 ENHRY and CDR2 SYGVKD. Losses at the gene ends were 8 bases for V and 2 bases for J; bases not matched to a gene: 4. The CDR3 loop spans 15 amino acids. In DNA form, the CDR3 reads TGTGCCATCCGATGGACTAGCGGGACCTACAATGAGCAGTTCTTC. It specifies CAIRWTSGTYNEQFF.

V gene TRBV19 combines with J gene TRBJ1-1, with D tentatively TRBD1 (6 bases). Trimming shortened V by 4 bases and J by 0 bases, and 12 bases separated the two germline ends. Germline V gene data show CDR1 as LNHDA and CDR2 as SQIVND (reference sequence). The CDR3 sequence is 15 residues long. Here the CDR3 DNA reads TGTGCCAGTAGTACCCGGGGGGGCCTGAACACTGAAGCTTTCTTT. Translated: CASSTRGGLNTEAFF.

The chain is built from TRBV5-1 and TRBJ2-3; D remains unclear. V lost 0 bases and J lost 2, with 7 bases in between. Germline V CDR1 and CDR2: SGHRS, YFSETQ. The length of the CDR3 is 14 residues. The CDR3 protein is CASSLVRPTDTQYF. Here the CDR3 DNA reads TGCGCCAGCAGCTTGGTCCGCCCCACAGATACGCAGTATTTT.

This CDR3 is CASSYGGSLSPLHF. In DNA form, the CDR3 reads TGTGCCAGCAGTTATGGGGGGTCCCTTTCACCCCTCCACTTT. The chain has TRBV6-6 and TRBJ1-6; TRBD1 is a possible D gene (5 bases). This CDR3 comprises 14 residues. The germline V gene encodes CDR1 MNHNY and CDR2 SVGAGI (reference sequence). Trimming stripped 3 bases from V and 9 bases from J, with 12 bases between.

This clone was seen once. This chain uses TRBV5-6 with TRBJ1-4; D gene uncertain. This CDR3 is built from 13 residues. Trimming pared 4 bases from V and 3 bases from J, leaving 7 bases between. The V gene's germline CDR1 is SGHDT and CDR2 YYEEEE. CDR3 sequence: CASSVGPNEKLFF. CDR3 nucleotides: TGTGCCAGCAGCGTCGGCCCTAATGAAAAACTGTTTTTT.

The chain is built from TRBV6-6 and TRBJ1-2, with 11 bases matching TRBD1. CDR1 is MNHNY, CDR2 SVGAGI, per germline (reference sequence). V was clipped by 7 bases and J by 4 bases; unmatched bases: 5. The CDR3 length is 14 residues. Here the CDR3 DNA reads TGTGCCAGCAACCGCGGACAGGGGGCCTATGGCTACACCTTC. The encoded protein is CASNRGQGAYGYTF.

J is TRBJ1-1 and V is TRBV6-1; possible D gene TRBD1, 6 bases. Trimming stripped 6 bases from V and 3 bases from J, with 8 bases between. This CDR3 has 12 residues. Germline assignment: CDR1 MNHNS and CDR2 SASEGT. The CDR3 region is CASRDRDTEAFF. The CDR3 DNA is TGTGCCAGCAGGGACAGAGACACTGAAGCTTTCTTT.